The 4 T cell receptor beta chains below were found in one sample sequenced in a study of blood T cell repertoires in COVID-19. Method: immunoSEQ multiplex PCR; TCRdb's copy keeps in-frame clones and lacks some. In the table there are about 180,000 clones, under 90% of which are singletons. The sample taken for sequencing was peripheral blood. Receptor source: a woman aged 80 or over with active or convalescent COVID-19.

The chain joins TRBV4-1 to TRBJ2-1; TRBD2 matches at 13 bases. This CDR3 region has 15 residues. Per germline, CDR1 MGHRA and CDR2 YSYEKL. Losses at the gene ends were 4 bases for V and 7 bases for J; bases not matched to a gene: 4. The CDR3 here is CASSPTSGRHNEQFF. CDR3 DNA sequence: TGCGCCAGCAGCCCGACTAGCGGGAGGCATAATGAGCAGTTCTTC.

The chain joins TRBV7-9 to TRBJ2-1; D is unresolved. Trimming took off 1 base at V and 4 bases at J, with 5 bases between the two ends. CDR1 SEHNR and CDR2 FQNEAQ come from the germline V gene (reference sequence). This CDR3 region has 13 residues. The CDR3 DNA is TGTGCCAGCAGCTTAGGGCAGTACAATGAGCAGTTCTTC. This gives the protein CASSLGQYNEQFF.

This chain connects TRBV6-5 to TRBJ1-1; D possibly corresponds to TRBD1 (5 bases). The CDR3 length is 12 residues. V was pared by 7 bases and J by 7 bases, with 13 bases between. CDR1 and CDR2 (germline): MNHEY, SVGAGI. In DNA, the CDR3 is TGTGCCAGCATCCAACCCCAGGGTGAAGCTTTCTTT. Translating gives CASIQPQGEAFF.

The rearrangement joins TRBV28 to TRBJ1-1, with a weak D call TRBD1 (5 bases). V was trimmed by 5 bases and J by 2 bases, leaving 15 bases between them. This CDR3 is 15 amino acids long. In germline, CDR1 is MDHEN, CDR2 SYDVKM. The CDR3 DNA follows: TGTGCCAGCAGTCGGGGGGGGACTCCAAACACTGAAGCTTTCTTT. Translated: CASSRGGTPNTEAFF.